These 15 T cell receptor beta chains share one sample of origin, sequenced in a study of Ad26.COV2.S vaccination and SARS-CoV-2 variants. The treatment was: 15 to 20 received Ad26.COV2.S at low or high dose, single or two shots; several received placebo; per-sample allocation not given. It was on day 63 after the first vaccine or placebo injection that samples were taken. Generated by immunoSEQ multiplex PCR, the TCRdb table keeps only in-frame clones and is missing some. This sample has around 300,000 clones, with around 88% found just once. The specimen was peripheral blood, collected in a trial of Ad26.COV2.S vaccine versus placebo. The receptors derive from a person aged 18-65 years who received the Ad26.COV2.S COVID-19 vaccine or a placebo.

For the CDR3, the DNA is TGCGCCAGCAGCCTCTATACATCTGGAACTGAAGCTTTCTTT. Translated: CASSLYTSGTEAFF. V is TRBV4-1 and J is TRBJ1-1; the D is unclear. Per germline, CDR1 MGHRA and CDR2 YSYEKL. V dropped 4 bases and J dropped 5 bases, with 14 bases sitting between them. The CDR3 consists of 14 residues.

This chain uses TRBV6-6 with TRBJ1-1, with D possibly TRBD1 on 5 matching bases. Per germline, CDR1 MNHNY and CDR2 SVGAGI (reference sequence). This CDR3 has 15 amino acids. The germline V and J ends were trimmed by 6 bases and 0 bases, with 14 bases remaining between them. CDR3 in DNA: TGTGCCAGCAGCCCGACAGTCCCAATGAACACTGAAGCTTTCTTT. Protein product: CASSPTVPMNTEAFF.

The chain employs TRBV19 and TRBJ2-1, with 11 positions matching TRBD2. Germline V gene sequence: CDR1 LNHDA, CDR2 SQIVND (reference sequence). V dropped 6 bases and J dropped 3; count of bases not matched to a gene: 4. There are 15 residues in the CDR3. Here the CDR3 reads CASSLLAGGYNEQFF. CDR3 nucleotide sequence: TGTGCCAGTAGCCTCCTAGCGGGAGGCTACAATGAGCAGTTCTTC.

The chain joins TRBV5-8 to TRBJ1-2; D is undetermined. This CDR3 region has 13 residues. Germline V gene sequence: CDR1 SGHTS, CDR2 YDEGEE. The V end was cut by 5 bases, the J end by 2 bases, with 10 bases between. The CDR3: CASSYGRNYGYTF. The CDR3 DNA sequence: TGTGCCAGCAGTTACGGACGGAACTATGGCTACACCTTC.

The chain recombines TRBV4-2 with TRBJ1-3; TRBD1 might be the D (6 bases). Germline loops: CDR1 LGHNA, CDR2 YNFKEQ. The V end lost 0 bases, the J end lost 3 bases, and 15 bases lay between the germline ends. The CDR3 consists of 17 residues. The CDR3: CASSQDQGGTGGNTIYF. CDR3 nucleotides: TGTGCCAGCAGCCAAGATCAAGGGGGTACGGGTGGAAACACCATATATTTT.

This sequence joins TRBV4-1 and TRBJ1-2; D call uncertain. With 3 bases removed from V and 2 bases from J, the gap between germline ends came to 13 bases. Germline CDR1 reads MGHRA; CDR2 reads YSYEKL. This CDR3 has 15 amino acids. The CDR3 is CASSHEAASNYGYTF. For the CDR3, the DNA is TGCGCCAGCAGCCACGAGGCAGCGTCCAACTATGGCTACACCTTC.

The chain has TRBV10-3 and TRBJ2-1, with TRBD2 as a possible D gene (6 bases). The CDR3 consists of 17 residues. V lost 0 bases and J lost 0, with 12 bases in between. The V gene's germline CDR1 is ENHRY and CDR2 SYGVKD. DNA of the CDR3: TGTGCCATCAGTGAGTCGATGCGGGGAAGCTCCTACAATGAGCAGTTCTTC. It codes for CAISESMRGSSYNEQFF.

This sequence joins TRBV28 and TRBJ1-2, with D hard to call. The V and J ends lost 3 bases and 2 bases respectively, with 10 bases between them. The germline CDR1 and CDR2 sequences are MDHEN and SYDVKM. The CDR3 spans 14 residues. The CDR3 sequence is CASSLPVGNYGYTF. The CDR3 DNA is TGTGCCAGCAGTTTGCCAGTAGGAAACTATGGCTACACCTTC.

This chain connects TRBV7-2 to TRBJ2-3; D remains unclear. CDR1 and CDR2 from the germline V gene are SGHTA and FQGNSA. Deletions cut 0 bases from V and 2 bases from J, with 6 bases between. The CDR3 length is 14 residues. The CDR3 nucleotides are TGTGCCAGCAGCTTAGCGGGGTCCACAGATACGCAGTATTTT. Amino acid sequence: CASSLAGSTDTQYF.

This clone was detected once. The rearrangement joins TRBV4-2 to TRBJ1-2; D is uncertain. Germline V lookup: CDR1 LGHNA, CDR2 YNFKEQ. This CDR3 is built from 17 residues. Trimming stripped 0 bases from V and 1 base from J, with 15 bases between. DNA for the CDR3: TGTGCCAGCAGCCAAGACCAAATCGGCCCCGTTAACTATGGCTACACCTTC. Amino acids: CASSQDQIGPVNYGYTF.

The genes are TRBV6-5 and TRBJ1-6; perhaps TRBD1 as D (5 bases). Trimming took 2 bases from V and 7 from J, leaving 9 bases between them. The CDR3 has 14 residues. From germline, CDR1 is MNHEY and CDR2 SVGAGI. This CDR3 reads CASSYDGGNSPLHF. DNA for the CDR3: TGTGCCAGCAGTTACGACGGGGGAAATTCACCCCTCCACTTT.

V and J are TRBV2 and TRBJ2-7, with 9 bases fitting TRBD2. Germline V gene data show CDR1 as SNHLY and CDR2 as FYNNEI. The CDR3 is made up of 15 amino acids. V lost 6 bases and J lost 2; bases outside the gene matches: 8. DNA of the CDR3: TGTGCCAGCAGCGGGGGGCTAGCGGGACCCTACGAGCAGTACTTC. Its protein product is CASSGGLAGPYEQYF.

This chain connects TRBV29-1 to TRBJ2-1, with 10 bases aligning to TRBD2. The germline gives CDR1 SQVTM, CDR2 ANQGSEA. The J segment lost 6 bases and the V segment lost 6 bases, leaving 14 bases of the junction unmatched. The CDR3 has 16 residues. The DNA for the CDR3 is TGCAGCGTGTCCAGCGGGAGGGCGAAACTCCGCAATGAGCAGTTCTTC. It translates to CSVSSGRAKLRNEQFF.

The chain carries TRBV3-1 (or the pseudogene TRBV3-2) and TRBJ2-1, with TRBD2 identical over 7 bases. Germline trimming cut 2 bases from V and 0 bases from J; bases unmatched to any gene: 4. Germline assignment: CDR1 LGHDT and CDR2 YNNKEL (reference sequence). The CDR3 has 16 amino acids. CDR3 sequence reads: CASSQIPSGSYNEQFF. The CDR3 DNA reads TGTGCCAGCAGCCAAATCCCTAGCGGCTCCTACAATGAGCAGTTCTTC.

This clone has just one count. V gene TRBV11-2 combines with J gene TRBJ1-2, with TRBD1 as a possible D gene (5 bases). Trimming took off 2 bases at V and 8 bases at J, with 18 bases between the two ends. CDR1 and CDR2 from the germline V gene are SGHAT and FQNNGV. The CDR3 loop spans 15 amino acids. CDR3 loop: CASSLSGTLNEGYTF. CDR3 nucleotide sequence: TGTGCCAGCAGCTTAAGTGGGACCCTAAACGAAGGCTACACCTTC.